This record covers a single T cell receptor beta chain. Using immunoSEQ multiplex PCR, the repertoire was profiled, and TCRdb retains in-frame clones only, with some absent. The sample has about 2,100,000 clones; approximately 94% are singletons. Only CD45RO-negative cells positively selected for CCR7 counted as naive CD8 cells, so terminally differentiated effector memory CD45RA+ cells were excluded. The entry originates in a study of shared clonotypes between healthy human individuals. Trimming took 5 bases from V and 8 from J; bases not matched to a gene: 18. This CDR3 comprises 17 residues. Germline V gives CDR1 MNHEY, CDR2 SMNVEV (reference sequence).

This chain uses TRBV27 with TRBJ1-2; 9 bases fit TRBD1. The source of this sequence is a man aged 18 to 29 in good health. Some clones in this sample may be carry-over from other donors' samples. Sequences were obtained from naive CD8+ T cells from PBMCs. CDR3 nucleotides: TGTGCCAGCAGTCCAACAACAGGGGGCGTCGATACGGACGGCTACACCTTC. This codes for CASSPTTGGVDTDGYTF.